The 3 T cell receptor beta chains below were found in one sample sequenced in a study of CD8+CD57+ T cells in acquired aplastic anemia (dated by TCRdb to 2016 to 2018). The data were produced on an Illumina HiSeq 2000. TCR beta VDJ combination and CDR3 sequence profiling used genomic DNA as the template. The public reads were reanalyzed by TCRdb: fastp trimming at Q25, MiXCR alignment, in-frame beta chains only. Each CDR3 protein appears once, grouped with its most common genes and DNA. The sample profile shows about 200,000 distinct CDR3 sequences; 60% to 80% of them were found once. The ten largest clonotypes hold under 60% of the sample. Expansion of CD8+CD57+ cells had been shown by flow cytometry in the patients chosen for sequencing. The specimen was sorted CD4+, CD8+, or CD8+CD57+ T cells (not recorded which) from PBMCs. Receptors originate from a human donor with aplastic anemia.

The rearrangement uses TRBV6-5 and TRBJ2-7; D not certain. Per germline, CDR1 MNHEY and CDR2 SVGAGI. Trimming pared 4 bases from V and 5 bases from J, leaving 21 bases between. CDR3 length: 16 amino acids. The CDR3: CASSSTGEGYRNEQYF. In nucleotides, the CDR3 is TGTGCCAGCAGTTCCACTGGGGAAGGGTACCGGAACGAGCAGTACTTC.

This clonotype appeared a few times. The chain couples TRBV29-1 to TRBJ1-2; 7 bases fit TRBD1. The ends lost 6 bases at V and 4 bases at J; junction bases unmatched: 8. The germline gives CDR1 SQVTM, CDR2 ANQGSEA. The CDR3 runs 13 residues. The CDR3 loop is CSVTTGFAYGYTF. The DNA of the CDR3 is TGCAGCGTGACGACAGGGTTTGCCTATGGCTACACCTTC.

The genes are TRBV7-9 and TRBJ1-1; D call uncertain. CDR3 size: 15 residues. Germline values: CDR1 SEHNR, CDR2 FQNEAQ (reference sequence). The ends were cut back, 1 base at V and 0 bases at J, with 9 bases in the middle. This CDR3 is CASSLEQTLNTEAFF. CDR3 bases: TGTGCCAGCAGCTTAGAACAGACGCTGAACACTGAAGCTTTCTTT. Together with reference TRBV7-9 and TRBJ1-1, the CDR3 gives the full variable domain: DTGVSQNPRHKITKRGQNVTFRCDPISEHNRLYWYRQTLGQGPEFLTYFQNEAQLEKSRLLSDRFSAERPKGSFSTLEIQRTEQGDSAMYLCASSLEQTLNTEAFFGQGTRLTVV.